The 20 T cell receptor beta chains in this list originate from one sample, sequenced in a study of a mutant IDH1 vaccine in newly diagnosed glioma. Described time point: week 23, last vaccination. It was 300 ug of mutant IDH1 20-mer peptide that made up each vaccine dose, given with topical imiquimod. Their antigens are not known. Libraries were prepared by immunoSEQ multiplex PCR; TCRdb keeps only in-frame clonotypes and omits some of them. Of around 30,000 clones listed, 65% to 85% are singletons. The sequences come from PBMCs, collected from a glioma patient whose treatment included an IDH1 peptide vaccine. All receptors come from a woman younger than 30 with glioma.

J is TRBJ2-3 and V is TRBV19; possible D gene TRBD1, 6 bases. V lost 6 bases and J lost 0, with 13 bases in between. The germline gives CDR1 LNHDA, CDR2 SQIVND (reference sequence). The CDR3 covers 15 residues. CDR3 region: CASSPATGSTDTQYF. In nucleotides, the CDR3 is TGTGCCAGTAGCCCTGCTACAGGGAGCACAGATACGCAGTATTTT.

The chain recombines TRBV18 with TRBJ1-1; the D gene is possibly TRBD1 (6 bases). Germline-derived CDR1 and CDR2 are KGHSH and LQKENI. V was clipped by 2 bases and J by 4 bases, with 11 bases between them. The CDR3 spans 14 residues. CDR3 sequence: CASSPWGAPTEAFF. CDR3 sequence (DNA): TGTGCCAGCTCACCATGGGGGGCCCCCACTGAAGCTTTCTTT.

The CDR3 loop is CASSPARTSGSYNEQFF. In DNA, the CDR3 is TGTGCCAGCTCACCAGCCCGGACTAGCGGCTCCTACAATGAGCAGTTCTTC. The genes are TRBV18 and TRBJ2-1; 10 nucleotides match TRBD2. The CDR3 sequence is 17 residues long. Germline-derived CDR1 and CDR2 are KGHSH and LQKENI. V lost 2 bases to trimming and J lost 0 bases; unmatched junction nucleotides: 4.

This sequence joins TRBV7-2 and TRBJ1-1; tentatively, D is TRBD1 (6 bases). The length of the CDR3 is 15 residues. Trimming took 9 bases from V and 5 from J, leaving 22 bases between them. Germline lookup yields CDR1 SGHTA and CDR2 FQGNSA. This CDR3 reads CASTLGGAQGTEAFF. The CDR3 region has the DNA TGTGCCAGTACCTTAGGGGGGGCGCAGGGGACTGAAGCTTTCTTT.

This clone was observed a few times. This chain links TRBV6-1 with TRBJ2-1; D is perhaps TRBD1 or TRBD2 (5 bases each). Germline CDR1 is MNHNS and CDR2 is SASEGT. Trimming removed 8 bases from V and 3 bases from J, with 11 bases in between. This CDR3 is built from 13 residues. Here the CDR3 DNA reads TGTGCCAGCTACGGGACGGGCTACAATGAGCAGTTCTTC. Its translation is CASYGTGYNEQFF.

CDR3 bases: TGTGCCAGCATTTACAGGGGCCCTAACTATGGCTACACCTTC. Amino acids: CASIYRGPNYGYTF. This rearrangement joins TRBV2 to TRBJ1-2, with 7 bases lining up with TRBD1. CDR1 and CDR2 (germline): SNHLY, FYNNEI. Losses at the gene ends were 7 bases for V and 0 bases for J; bases not matched to a gene: 5. The CDR3 totals 14 residues.

The chain couples TRBV18 to TRBJ2-7; D is unresolved. With 4 bases removed from V and 3 bases from J, the gap between germline ends came to 10 bases. Germline loops: CDR1 KGHSH, CDR2 LQKENI. The CDR3 is made up of 13 amino acids. CDR3 bases: TGTGCCAGCTCACGGGTAGGAGACTACGAGCAGTACTTC. Its protein is CASSRVGDYEQYF.

The rearrangement joins TRBV4-2 to TRBJ2-7; D not certain. V lost 1 base and J 4 bases, leaving 8 bases between the germline ends. Germline-derived CDR1 and CDR2 are LGHNA and YNFKEQ. The CDR3 loop spans 13 amino acids. In DNA, the CDR3 is TGTGCCAGCAGCCAAGCGACTTCTTACGAGCAGTACTTC. This translates into CASSQATSYEQYF.

The chain carries TRBV5-1 and TRBJ2-5; 8 nucleotides agree with TRBD1. CDR1 SGHRS and CDR2 YFSETQ come from the germline V gene. With V trimmed by 7 bases and J by 1 base, 6 bases remained unmatched. The CDR3 is made up of 14 amino acids. CDR3 protein: CASGVTGGQETQYF. The DNA of the CDR3 is TGCGCCAGCGGGGTTACAGGGGGCCAAGAGACCCAGTACTTC.

The V gene is TRBV29-1, the J gene TRBJ1-1; D is unclear. From germline, CDR1 is SQVTM and CDR2 ANQGSEA. Trimming removed 6 bases from V and 0 bases from J, with 5 bases in between. The CDR3 spans 11 residues. CDR3: CSVHMNTEAFF. In DNA, the CDR3 is TGCAGCGTCCACATGAACACTGAAGCTTTCTTT.

Only a few counts were recorded for this clone. V gene TRBV4-1 combines with J gene TRBJ1-1, with a tentative D call TRBD1 (5 bases). The germline V gene encodes CDR1 MGHRA and CDR2 YSYEKL. The length of the CDR3 is 14 residues. V lost 1 base and J lost 4, with 10 bases in between. The CDR3 DNA reads as TGCGCCAGCAGCCAAGTACAGGATGGCACTGAAGCTTTCTTT. Translating it yields CASSQVQDGTEAFF.

This rearrangement joins TRBV9 to TRBJ2-2, with D uncertain. V lost 4 bases and J 1 base, leaving 11 bases between the germline ends. This CDR3 spans 15 amino acids. Looked up from germline, CDR1 is SGDLS and CDR2 is YYNGEE. CDR3 DNA sequence: TGTGCCAGCAGCCCCTACACACTGAACACCGGGGAGCTGTTTTTT. Residues: CASSPYTLNTGELFF.

The chain joins TRBV4-3 to TRBJ2-7; no reliable D call. V was cut by 0 bases and J by 3 bases, with 12 bases left in between. The germline V gene has CDR1 LGHNA and CDR2 YSLEER. There are 15 residues in the CDR3. The CDR3 DNA is TGCGCCAGCAGCCAAGACCTAAGAACATACTACGAGCAGTACTTC. Translating gives CASSQDLRTYYEQYF.

This rearrangement joins TRBV4-1 to TRBJ2-1; D remains ambiguous. The CDR3 sequence is 13 residues long. Trimming left V 0 bases short and J 8 bases short, with 8 bases between. Germline V gene lookup returns CDR1 MGHRA and CDR2 YSYEKL. In DNA, the CDR3 is TGCGCCAGCAGCCAAGAGAGTTGGGATGAGCAGTTCTTC. Residues: CASSQESWDEQFF.

The gene calls are TRBV11-2 and TRBJ2-1; no reliable D call. Deletions cut 4 bases from V and 0 bases from J, with 16 bases between. CDR1 and CDR2 (germline): SGHAT, FQNNGV. The CDR3 runs to 17 residues. The CDR3 is CASSSPLIVSSYNEQFF. CDR3 coding DNA: TGTGCCAGCAGCTCCCCCTTGATAGTGAGCTCCTACAATGAGCAGTTCTTC.

In nucleotides, the CDR3 is TGTGCCAGCAGCTTAGGGGAGGGCGCCTACGAGCAGTACTTC. This encodes CASSLGEGAYEQYF. The chain links TRBV7-6 to TRBJ2-7, with TRBD2 matching 7 bases. V dropped 1 base and J dropped 2; count of bases not matched to a gene: 2. The V gene's germline CDR1 is SGHVS and CDR2 FNYEAQ. This CDR3 spans 14 amino acids.

The V call is TRBV5-8, the J call TRBJ2-4; D perhaps matches TRBD1 (6 bases). Trimming took 4 bases from V and 7 from J, leaving 15 bases between them. Germline lookup yields CDR1 SGHTS and CDR2 YDEGEE. The CDR3 runs 14 residues. The CDR3 DNA reads TGTGCCAGCAGCCACGGAGCAGGGGCGAACATTCAGTACTTC. Encoded protein: CASSHGAGANIQYF.

The rearrangement uses TRBV28 and TRBJ2-7, with 13 bases lining up with TRBD2. The CDR3 extends over 16 amino acids. Looked up from germline, CDR1 is MDHEN and CDR2 is SYDVKM. J was trimmed by 6 bases and V by 6 bases; bases with no gene match: 11. The CDR3 is CASREAGLAGRGEQYF. The CDR3 bases are TGTGCCAGCAGGGAAGCGGGACTAGCGGGAAGGGGCGAGCAGTACTTC.

Only one count was recorded for this clone. The gene calls are TRBV7-9 and TRBJ2-3, with 10 nucleotides matching TRBD1. V lost 1 base and J lost 3; bases outside the gene matches: 4. Germline CDR1 is SEHNR and CDR2 is FQNEAQ (reference sequence). This CDR3 has 16 amino acids. The CDR3 nucleotides are TGTGCCAGCAGCTTAGGGGACAGGGGCTGGACAGATACGCAGTATTTT. This gives the protein CASSLGDRGWTDTQYF.

V usage is TRBV18 and J usage is TRBJ2-5; D perhaps matches TRBD1 (5 bases). This CDR3 has 15 residues. V was cut by 2 bases and J by 2 bases, with 12 bases left in between. Germline lookup yields CDR1 KGHSH and CDR2 LQKENI. The CDR3 nucleotides are TGTGCCAGCTCACCAGTCCAGGGTGGACAAGAGACCCAGTACTTC. Protein product: CASSPVQGGQETQYF.